This TCR beta chain was found in a study of T cell repertoires in cytomegalovirus infection. Study as a whole: Signatures in public TCR beta sequences pointed to both CMV infection and matching HLA type. Whole-study results and caveats: Carriage of CMV together with the relevant HLA was identifiable through cumulative public TCR beta family frequency. The ex vivo response was dominated by HLA-C-restricted CMV-specific TCR beta clonotypes.

After removal of 6 bases from V and 3 bases from J, the junction contained 10 bases not matched to a gene. Germline V CDR1 and CDR2: DFQATT, SNEGSKA (reference sequence). This CDR3 has 14 amino acids. Comments on this clonotype: What it binds is unknown.

A single record per CDR3 protein comes from TCRdb applying MiXCR to the reads. This table has about 190,000 distinct CDR3 sequences, 8% to 10% appearing once. The sequenced material came from PBMCs. V and J are TRBV20-1 and TRBJ2-7; 8 bases are a match to TRBD1. The origin of this receptor is a human donor in good health (CMV status not recorded). Some clones in this sample may be carry-over from other donors' samples. CDR3 protein: CSAVPRDRFYEQYF. DNA for the CDR3: TGCAGTGCAGTCCCCCGGGACAGGTTCTACGAGCAGTACTTC.